Following are 19 T cell receptor beta chains from one sample sequenced in a study of blood T cell repertoires in COVID-19. Produced via immunoSEQ multiplex PCR; TCRdb's table is partial and in-frame only. The table includes about 200,000 clones, about four fifths detected once. Sequenced material: peripheral blood. These receptors were obtained from a woman aged 40 to 50 with active or convalescent COVID-19.

The rearrangement uses TRBV27 and TRBJ2-7; weak D call: TRBD2 (5 bases). V lost 8 bases and J lost 5, with 16 bases in between. The CDR3 spans 13 residues. The germline CDR1 and CDR2 sequences are MNHEY and SMNVEV (reference sequence). In nucleotides, the CDR3 is TGTGCCAGCGGGTTTGGAGGTGGGGACGAGCAGTACTTC. Translated, it gives CASGFGGGDEQYF.

V is TRBV30 and J is TRBJ2-1; 9 bases line up with TRBD1. The junction had 6 bases not matched to a gene; V was cut back by 6 bases and J by 9 bases. The CDR3 is made up of 12 amino acids. Germline CDR1 reads GTSNPN; CDR2 reads SVGIG (reference sequence). CDR3 region: CACVQGAAEQFF. As DNA, the CDR3 is TGTGCCTGTGTACAGGGGGCGGCTGAGCAGTTCTTC.

This clone appeared a single time. The chain carries TRBV2 and TRBJ1-2, with D possibly TRBD1 on 5 matching bases. Germline CDR1 and CDR2: SNHLY and FYNNEI. Trimming took 2 bases from V and 6 from J, leaving 10 bases between them. This CDR3 has 13 amino acids. CDR3 coding DNA: TGTGCCAGCAGTGAAACGGCAGGGAATGGCTACACCTTC. Protein product: CASSETAGNGYTF.

The rearrangement joins TRBV2 to TRBJ2-2; 14 bases line up with TRBD2. The V gene's germline CDR1 is SNHLY and CDR2 FYNNEI. This CDR3 has 15 amino acids. The junction had 0 bases not matched to a gene; V was cut back by 6 bases and J by 3 bases. The CDR3 loop is CASRGLAGDTGELFF. The CDR3 nucleotides read TGTGCCAGCAGGGGACTAGCGGGGGACACCGGGGAGCTGTTTTTT.

The chain's CDR3 is CASSQGAGGPYNEQFF. Written as DNA, the CDR3 is TGTGCCAGCAGCCAAGGGGCAGGGGGTCCCTACAATGAGCAGTTCTTC. The chain employs TRBV3-1 (or the pseudogene TRBV3-2) and TRBJ2-1; 7 nucleotides agree with TRBD1. The trim removed 1 base at V and 2 bases at J, leaving 5 bases unmatched. The CDR3 spans 16 residues. Germline V gene data show CDR1 as LGHDT and CDR2 as YNNKEL (reference sequence).

The V call is TRBV19, the J call TRBJ1-6; 7 bases are shared with TRBD1. The CDR3 is made up of 17 amino acids. The germline CDR1 and CDR2 sequences are LNHDA and SQIVND (reference sequence). V lost 3 bases, J lost 1 base, and 6 bases stayed unmatched. CDR3 loop: CASSMTGRGSYNSPLHF. CDR3 nucleotide sequence: TGTGCCAGTAGTATGACAGGGAGAGGGTCCTATAATTCACCCCTCCACTTT.

In its sample, this clone was seen once. The chain uses TRBV28 and TRBJ1-5, with D tentatively TRBD1 (5 bases). The CDR3 extends over 15 amino acids. The V end was cut by 6 bases, the J end by 3 bases, with 15 bases between. Germline CDR1 and CDR2: MDHEN and SYDVKM. CDR3 DNA sequence: TGTGCCAGCAGCCTCTCTCCAGGGTACAATCAGCCCCAGCATTTT. Its translation is CASSLSPGYNQPQHF.

The chain couples TRBV10-3 to TRBJ2-3; TRBD1 might be the D (6 bases). V lost 3 bases to trimming and J lost 1 base, with 17 bases between them. Germline V gene lookup returns CDR1 ENHRY and CDR2 SYGVKD. This CDR3 has 17 residues. The CDR3 DNA is TGTGCCATCAGTGATCTCCTAACAGGGAGTGGCACAGATACGCAGTATTTT. Its translation: CAISDLLTGSGTDTQYF.

The chain combines TRBV9 with TRBJ1-1, with D uncertain. Germline CDR1 reads SGDLS; CDR2 reads YYNGEE. Between the trimmed V and J ends, which lost 3 bases and 2 bases, there was a span of 14 bases. This CDR3 is 15 amino acids long. This CDR3 is CASSGRPGVNTEAFF. The CDR3 DNA follows: TGTGCCAGCAGCGGTAGGCCCGGGGTTAACACTGAAGCTTTCTTT.

The chain uses TRBV30 and TRBJ2-7; TRBD1 is a possible D gene (6 bases). The CDR3 has 13 amino acids. The germline V and J ends were trimmed by 0 bases and 2 bases, with 8 bases remaining between them. Germline V lookup: CDR1 GTSNPN, CDR2 SVGIG (reference sequence). The CDR3 coding sequence is TGTGCCTGGAGTGTAAGGGACACCTACGAGCAGTACTTC. It codes for CAWSVRDTYEQYF.

This clone was counted a few times. The rearrangement joins TRBV12-5 to TRBJ1-1; D remains unclear. Per germline, CDR1 LGHNT and CDR2 FRNRAP. Trimming left V 0 bases short and J 3 bases short, with 14 bases between. The CDR3 totals 16 residues. CDR3 nucleotides: TGTGCTAGTGGTTTGGTAGGACGGACTAAAGACACTGAAGCTTTCTTT. Its protein is CASGLVGRTKDTEAFF.

The gene calls are TRBV19 and TRBJ1-2; 11 nucleotides agree with TRBD1. Germline assignment: CDR1 LNHDA and CDR2 SQIVND (reference sequence). With V trimmed by 4 bases and J by 8 bases, 9 bases remained unmatched. CDR3 length: 15 amino acids. The CDR3 DNA follows: TGTGCCAGTAGTACCTTGGACAGGGGGCTATGGGGCTACACCTTC. It codes for CASSTLDRGLWGYTF. The entire variable domain, with the rest obtained from reference TRBV19 and TRBJ1-2, is as follows: DGGITQSPKYLFRKEGQNVTLSCEQNLNHDAMYWYRQDPGQGLRLIYYSQIVNDFQKGDIAEGYSVSREKKESFPLTVTSAQKNPTAFYLCASSTLDRGLWGYTFGSGTRLTVV.

As DNA, the CDR3 is TGTGCCAGCAGTGCCCGGGACGGGACAACCGAAGAAAAACTGTTTTTT. Its translation is CASSARDGTTEEKLFF. The rearrangement uses TRBV25-1 and TRBJ1-4; possibly TRBD1 for D (6 bases). Germline-derived CDR1 and CDR2 are MGHDK and SYGVNS. Trimming left V 4 bases short and J 8 bases short, with 20 bases between. The CDR3 extends over 16 amino acids.

This chain joins TRBV2 and TRBJ2-7; the D gene is possibly TRBD1 (6 bases). Germline-derived CDR1 and CDR2 are SNHLY and FYNNEI. CDR3 length: 13 amino acids. V dropped 6 bases and J dropped 3 bases, with 12 bases sitting between them. For the CDR3, the DNA is TGTGCCAGCAGCCCCGGACAGAACTACGAGCAGTACTTC. Its protein product is CASSPGQNYEQYF. Full variable domain (outside the CDR3, taken from reference TRBV2 and TRBJ2-7): EPEVTQTPSHQVTQMGQEVILRCVPISNHLYFYWYRQILGQKVEFLVSFYNNEISEKSEIFDDQFSVERPDGSNFTLKIRSTKLEDSAMYFCASSPGQNYEQYFGPGTRLTVT.

Of note for this clone: This sample also contains other DNA sequences that code for the same CDR3. The chain is built from TRBV24-1 and TRBJ1-1; perhaps TRBD1 as D (5 bases). The CDR3 has 13 amino acids. V was cut by 4 bases and J by 7 bases, with 12 bases left in between. The germline V gene encodes CDR1 KGHDR and CDR2 SFDVKD. In DNA form, the CDR3 reads TGTGCCACCAGTGACGCCGGGACTGATGAAGCTTTCTTT. Translation: CATSDAGTDEAFF.

V is TRBV6-6 and J is TRBJ2-1; TRBD2 matches 12 bases. The length of the CDR3 is 14 residues. Per the germline V gene, CDR1 is MNHNY and CDR2 is SVGAGI (reference sequence). Unmatched junction bases numbered 3, after V lost 6 bases and J lost 6 bases. CDR3 sequence: CASRLLAGGNEQFF. CDR3 nucleotides: TGTGCCAGCAGACTACTAGCGGGGGGCAATGAGCAGTTCTTC.

The chain has TRBV4-1 and TRBJ1-2; 9 bases match TRBD1. This CDR3 contains 15 residues. Germline V CDR1 and CDR2: MGHRA, YSYEKL. J gave up 6 bases and V 2 bases, and 7 bases lay outside the gene matches. CDR3 loop: CASSQYRGRRDGYTF. CDR3 coding DNA: TGCGCCAGCAGCCAATACAGGGGGCGCCGGGATGGCTACACCTTC.

V gene TRBV7-9 combines with J gene TRBJ2-7; 10 bases agree with TRBD2. The trim removed 5 bases at V and 3 bases at J, leaving 13 bases unmatched. Looked up from germline, CDR1 is SEHNR and CDR2 is FQNEAQ (reference sequence). The CDR3 is made up of 17 amino acids. Here the CDR3 DNA reads TGTGCCAGCAGCCCCACGACTAGCGGGTATTCTTACTACGAGCAGTACTTC. Protein: CASSPTTSGYSYYEQYF.

This clone was observed a handful of times. The chain recombines TRBV7-9 with TRBJ1-3; TRBD1 matches 10 bases. With V trimmed by 5 bases and J by 2 bases, 3 bases remained unmatched. This CDR3 has 15 residues. Germline CDR1 SEHNR, CDR2 FQNEAQ (reference sequence). CDR3 coding DNA: TGTGCCAGCAGCGTGGGACAGGGGCCTGGAAACACCATATATTTT. Amino acids: CASSVGQGPGNTIYF.